The clone carrying this T cell receptor (beta chain) was detected a few times. The antigen remains unidentified. Time point meaning: patch test 1, 2 weeks after DPC sensitization. Indicated treatment: therapeutic diphenylcyclopropenone sensitization with weekly scalp DPC. Unique molecular identifiers were attached to individual cDNA molecules within the library. In TCRdb, the RACE reads were re-called with MiXCR into one record per CDR3 protein. This repertoire shows roughly 180,000 distinct CDR3 sequences, around 22% found once; its top ten account for about 7%. V dropped 3 bases and J dropped 6; count of bases not matched to a gene: 5. Germline values: CDR1 SGHRS, CDR2 YFSETQ. The CDR3 loop spans 14 amino acids. This sample is part of a study of human T cells and chemical hapten exposure. Across the whole study: Diagnoses of alopecia areata, totalis or universalis occurred in mostly female patients. Points from the study as a whole: Expanded TCRs made up significantly more big CDR3 similarity clusters than controls did.

Sequencing was performed on whole blood, taken in connection with sensitization to the hapten diphenylcyclopropenone (DPC). The sequence derives from a woman between 50 and 59 years old with alopecia areata. Some clones in this sample may be carry-over from other donors' samples. The chain recombines TRBV5-1 with TRBJ2-1; 8 bases are a match to TRBD1. CDR3: CASSSVTGVNEQFF. As DNA, the CDR3 is TGCGCCAGCAGCTCCGTGACAGGGGTCAATGAGCAGTTCTTC.